The rows below give T cell receptor beta chains drawn from one sample of a study of control samples from healthy donors and cancer patients. Measured with immunoSEQ multiplex PCR; TCRdb has only the in-frame clones, and not every one. This table has about 29,000 clones, around nine tenths appearing once. The source material was formalin-fixed, paraffin-embedded tissue. The receptors were gathered from a female donor with melanoma. Both conserved end residues are part of each CDR3. A D gene is named only where the DNA matches it firmly. Some rows have no size entry. The others give once, few or many, or a class for an expanded clone.

d_gene	j_gene	abundance	v_gene	CDR3aa	CDR3nt
-	TRBJ1-5	-	TRBV7-9	CASSSSTASNQPQHF	TGTGCCAGCAGCTCCTCGACAGCTAGCAATCAGCCCCAGCATTTT
-	TRBJ2-1	once	TRBV30	CAWSGPGPRSYNEQFF	TGTGCCTGGAGCGGGCCGGGCCCCCGCTCCTACAATGAGCAGTTCTTC
TRBD2	TRBJ2-2	-	TRBV7-3	CASSSAGGPTGELFF	TGTGCCAGCAGCTCTGCGGGAGGGCCGACCGGGGAGCTGTTTTTT
-	TRBJ1-1	-	TRBV6-1	CASSELTGSALF	TGTGCCAGCAGTGAACTTACGGGCTCCGCACTCTTT
-	TRBJ2-5	medium-sized	TRBV25-1	CASSVGQFQETQYF	TGTGCCAGCAGTGTTGGACAATTCCAAGAGACCCAGTACTTC
-	TRBJ1-1	-	TRBV9	CASSAGPMNTEAFF	TGTGCCAGCAGCGCCGGACCGATGAACACTGAAGCTTTCTTT
TRBD2	TRBJ2-7	-	TRBV18	CASSPYLAGAYEQYF	TGTGCCAGCTCACCTTACCTAGCGGGGGCCTACGAGCAGTACTTC
-	TRBJ2-3	-	TRBV5-6	CASSLSVLGSTDTQYF	TGTGCCAGCAGCCTTAGCGTGTTGGGTAGCACAGATACGCAGTATTTT
TRBD1	TRBJ1-1	-	TRBV19	CASSRDRGHLNTEAFF	TGTGCCAGTAGTAGGGACAGGGGGCATTTGAACACTGAAGCTTTCTTT
-	TRBJ1-4	-	TRBV5-1	CASSLGATNEKLFF	TGCGCCAGCAGCTTGGGGGCAACTAATGAAAAACTGTTTTTT
-	TRBJ2-3	-	TRBV27	CASSLYLSGSTDTQYF	TGTGCCAGCAGTTTATACCTTAGCGGTAGCACAGATACGCAGTATTTT
TRBD1	TRBJ2-7	-	TRBV11-2	CASSSGTGSYEQYF	TGTGCCAGCAGCTCCGGGACAGGGTCCTACGAGCAGTACTTC
TRBD2	TRBJ2-7	few	TRBV5-1	CASSLALGGRSEQYF	TGCGCCAGCAGCTTGGCCCTGGGCGGGAGGAGCGAGCAGTACTTC
-	TRBJ1-2	-	TRBV2	CASTGDGYTF	TGTGCCAGCACAGGGGATGGCTACACCTTC
TRBD1	TRBJ1-5	-	TRBV24-1	CATSADRGPQHF	TGTGCCACCAGTGCAGACAGGGGGCCCCAGCATTTT
TRBD1	TRBJ1-3	once	TRBV18	CASSPGGQRNTIYF	TGTGCCAGTTCACCGGGGGGACAGCGAAACACCATATATTTT
TRBD2	TRBJ2-7	few	TRBV5-1	CASSPGTTYEQYF	TGCGCCAGCAGCCCCGGGACTACCTACGAGCAGTACTTC
-	TRBJ1-2	-	TRBV4-1	CASSQDTAAHYTF	TGCGCCAGCAGCCAAGATACCGCAGCCCACTACACCTTC
-	TRBJ2-2	-	TRBV7-2	CASSRLAPGELFF	TGTGCCAGCTCGCGGCTAGCGCCCGGGGAGCTGTTTTTT
-	TRBJ1-1	-	TRBV6-5	CASSSPREGHTEAFF	TGTGCCAGCAGTTCCCCTCGGGAGGGGCACACTGAAGCTTTCTTT
TRBD2	TRBJ2-1	-	TRBV3-1/TRBV3-2	CASSQGWSSGRTSHEQFF	TGTGCCAGCAGCCAAGGGTGGTCTAGCGGGAGAACCTCCCATGAGCAGTTCTTC
TRBD2	TRBJ2-1	-	TRBV5-1	CASSLSGRGYNEQFF	TGCGCCAGCAGCCTTAGCGGGAGAGGCTACAATGAGCAGTTCTTC
-	TRBJ1-6	-	TRBV19	CASTAQAFGNSPLHF	TGTGCCAGTACAGCGCAGGCCTTCGGGAATTCACCCCTCCACTTT
-	TRBJ1-6	-	TRBV3-1/TRBV3-2	CASSQPDGATTF	TGTGCCAGCAGCCAACCTGATGGAGCTACTACCTTT
-	TRBJ2-1	-	TRBV5-1	CASSSPGPNEQFF	TGCGCCAGCAGCTCACCAGGCCCAAATGAGCAGTTCTTC
-	TRBJ1-2	-	TRBV5-4	CASTDIPLAGEYTF	TGTGCCAGCACCGATATACCGCTGGCGGGAGAGTACACCTTC
TRBD2	TRBJ2-1	few	TRBV5-1	CASSKGLALDEQFF	TGCGCCAGCAGCAAGGGACTAGCGTTGGATGAGCAGTTCTTC
TRBD1	TRBJ1-1	-	TRBV7-9	CASREGQVMNTEAFF	TGTGCCAGCAGGGAGGGACAGGTCATGAACACTGAAGCTTTCTTT
-	TRBJ2-7	-	TRBV11-2	CASSLSGKPYEQYF	TGTGCCAGCAGCTTATCGGGCAAGCCCTACGAGCAGTACTTC
TRBD2	TRBJ2-5	-	TRBV7-6	CASSSGSGGVETQYF	TGTGCCAGCAGCTCAGGATCGGGAGGGGTAGAGACCCAGTACTTC
TRBD1	TRBJ1-2	-	TRBV10-3	CAISESGTAKSANYGYTF	TGTGCCATCAGTGAGTCCGGGACAGCTAAATCAGCTAACTATGGCTACACCTTC
TRBD1	TRBJ1-6	-	TRBV18	CASSPNQGEGSPLHF	TGTGCCAGCTCACCCAACCAGGGGGAAGGATCACCCCTCCACTTT
-	TRBJ2-7	-	TRBV7-9	CASSLDERPYEQYF	TGTGCCAGCAGCTTAGATGAGCGGCCCTACGAGCAGTACTTC
-	TRBJ1-2	once	TRBV6-2/TRBV6-3	CASSQGYGYTF	TGTGCCAGCAGCCAGGGGTATGGCTACACCTTC